A selection of T cell receptor beta chains follows, all from one sample in a study of T cells in localized non-small cell lung cancer. The protocol was immunoSEQ multiplex PCR, while the TCRdb copy is restricted to in-frame clones and leaves out a portion. The repertoire holds about 4,600 clones, with roughly 30% as singletons. The sample here was lung tumor tissue, taken before any cancer treatment. The receptors come from a man aged 40 to 75 with stage II lung adenocarcinoma. Both conserved end residues are part of each CDR3. Fields, in order: J gene, V gene, D gene, clone size, CDR3 DNA, CDR3 protein. The D gene is left open where the match is weak. Where a row states a size, it is once, few, many or the class of an expanded clone; other rows omit it.

>TRBJ1-2|TRBV4-1|-|few
TGCGCCAGCGGTAGCGAGGGGTACTATGGCTACACCTTC
CASGSEGYYGYTF
>TRBJ2-7|TRBV28|TRBD2|-
TGTGCCAGCAGAAAAATGGGGGGGAGCGGGTACGAGCAGTACTTC
CASRKMGGSGYEQYF
>TRBJ2-5|TRBV6-8|-|-
TGTGCCAGCAGTTCCCTAGAACAAGAGACCCAGTACTTC
CASSSLEQETQYF
>TRBJ1-3|TRBV11-3|-|-
TGTGCCAGCAGCTTTATAGGGGTCCCTGGGGGGCTGAACACCATATATTTT
CASSFIGVPGGLNTIYF
>TRBJ2-6|TRBV11-3|-|few
TGTGCCAGCAGCCAAGCGAACTCTGGGGCCAACGTCCTGACTTTC
CASSQANSGANVLTF
>TRBJ2-5|TRBV11-3|TRBD2|-
TGTGCCAGCAGCTTAGAAGTAGCGGGAGGACAAGAGACCCAGTACTTC
CASSLEVAGGQETQYF
>TRBJ1-1|TRBV18|-|few
TGTGCCAGCGCCCAGTTGGGGGAGACTGAAGCTTTCTTT
CASAQLGETEAFF
>TRBJ1-3|TRBV9|-|few
TGTGCCAGCACCAGGGAGGGCGGAAACACCATATATTTT
CASTREGGNTIYF
>TRBJ2-7|TRBV10-2|-|-
TGCGCCAGCAGTGAGTCGAGGTACCGTACCTACGAGCAGTACTTC
CASSESRYRTYEQYF
>TRBJ1-1|TRBV18|TRBD1|-
TGTGCCAGCTCAGTCTTACAGGGGGCGAAGTTCGCTGAAGCTTTCTTT
CASSVLQGAKFAEAFF